This T cell receptor (beta chain) was documented in a study of T cell repertoires in cytomegalovirus infection. Turning to the study itself: From public TCR beta signatures came an indication of both CMV infection and matching HLA type.

Using its own MiXCR run on the reads, TCRdb lists one record per CDR3 protein. The sample consists of some 450,000 distinct CDR3 sequences, about 33% of them appearing once. This clonotype was counted a single time. The antigen is undetermined. Study-level points and caveats: Ex vivo responses were dominated by HLA-C-restricted CMV-specific TCR beta clonotypes. Cumulated frequencies of public TCR beta families served to identify carriers of CMV plus the relevant HLA.

The V gene end was trimmed by 2 bases and the J gene end by 0 bases; junction bases not matched to a gene: 12. CDR3 length: 20 residues. Germline V gene sequence: CDR1 SGHNT, CDR2 YYREEE (reference sequence). This TCR derives from a human donor in good health (CMV status not recorded). Some clones in this sample may be carry-over from other donors' samples. Sequences were obtained from PBMCs. The chain recombines TRBV5-4 with TRBJ2-3, with TRBD2 identical over 13 bases. CDR3 sequence (DNA): TGTGCCAGCAGCTTCTCATACCGGACTAGCGGGAGACCTAGCACAGATACGCAGTATTTT. This codes for CASSFSYRTSGRPSTDTQYF.